This TCR beta chain is from a study of identifying expanded T cells in peripheral blood (dated by TCRdb to the late 2010s). General notes on the study: Technical replicates were generated by sequencing separate aliquots of the same genomic DNA pool, with four replicates compared pairwise. Broader findings and caveats from the paper: The authors expected that over much longer intervals, such as months to years, biological variance in healthy repertoires might increase even further. Variance in clone template counts between roughly two-week samples significantly increased with total template count across all healthy donors. Both the number of clones called differentially abundant and the false-positive rate were significantly reduced by the beta-binomial model across all healthy-donor time intervals. Roughly 1.2 differentially abundant clones were flagged by the binomial model between technical replicates, whereas about 16 and 20 were flagged over approximately two weeks and four weeks, respectively.

The immunoSEQ Assay, which uses bias-controlled multiplex PCR amplification of genomic DNA, was used to profile TCRbeta CDR3 regions. On the study's bioinformatics: The absolute abundance of each unique TCRbeta CDR3 region was quantified after sequences were collapsed and filtered. Two models were used to test differential abundance: a binomial model (Fisher-equivalent) and a beta-binomial model that adds time-dependent variance fitted from healthy donors. Clones with fewer than 5 combined templates were removed, and a clone was called differentially abundant if the clone's Benjamini-Hochberg FDR was below 0.01. The form v = (b*log(k)+a)^2 was used to model beta-binomial variance as a function of total template count across the two samples. Imported from immuneACCESS, the table was reduced by TCRdb to in-frame sequences with V and J called. These copies leave out some clones; in studies compared against another copy, an unresolved V gene accounts for under half, and the cause of the remainder is not known. V, J and clone size reflect that table, while D and trimming were determined from the DNA. This sample holds 70,000 to 100,000 clones; about nine tenths were observed only once. The ten largest make up about 3.9% of the sample.

Comments on this clone: The antigen it recognizes is unknown. There are no base qualities to consult, and no much larger clone falls within one base.

No immune events, such as infections, were documented for the healthy donors during the collection period. Healthy-donor blood repertoires served as a training cohort to calibrate time-dependent variance in a beta-binomial model of T-cell clone differential abundance. The training cohort comprised approximately 10 healthy donors, 3 female and 7 male. Donor ages ranged from about 25 to 70 years, with an average of 43 years. Whole blood from each healthy donor was obtained from a commercial supplier and was collected at three time points roughly 13 days apart. For immunosequencing, genomic DNA was extracted from unsorted whole blood. The sample taken for sequencing was blood. This TCR was recovered from a person aged 18-69 years in good health.

The CDR3 reads CASSSGQGGTGELFF. DNA sequence: TGTGCCAGCAGTTCTGGACAGGGGGGCACCGGGGAGCTGTTTTTT. The chain is assembled from TRBV27 and TRBJ2-2, with 10 central nucleotides matching TRBD1. The CDR3, from cysteine to phenylalanine, totals 15 residues. Of the read, only the CDR3 DNA is kept; its 45 bases are in frame from base 1. The germline V gene (reference sequence) sets CDR1 to MNHEY and CDR2 to SMNVEV. V trim: 4 bases; J trim: 4 bases; unmatched bases: 3.